The 3 T cell receptor beta chains reported below all come from one sample, sequenced in a study of control samples from healthy donors and cancer patients (dated by TCRdb to 2018 to 2020). The receptor library was made with the immunoSEQ multiplex PCR assay. The table was pulled from immuneACCESS by TCRdb, which kept in-frame rearrangements only. Such tables lose some clones; where checked, under half of the loss comes from unresolved V genes, and the rest has no known cause. The sample includes 150,000 to 200,000 clones, with around 90% observed a single time. Around 1.4% of the sample is held by the ten biggest clonotypes. The sequencing input was blood. Receptors were obtained from a woman in her forties or fifties in good health.

The rearrangement uses TRBV11-1 and TRBJ2-1; 9 nucleotides match TRBD1. V shed 5 bases, J shed 3 bases, and the junction held 5 bases outside the gene matches. From germline, CDR1 is SGHAT and CDR2 FQDESV (reference sequence). This CDR3 has 15 amino acids. CDR3 DNA sequence: TGTGCCAGCAGCCTCGACAGGGGGATCTACAATGAGCAGTTCTTC. Amino acids: CASSLDRGIYNEQFF. Looking up the rest from reference TRBV11-1 and TRBJ2-1 gives the full variable domain: EAEVAQSPRYKITEKSQAVAFWCDPISGHATLYWYRQILGQGPELLVQFQDESVVDDSQLPKDRFSAERLKGVDSTLKIQPAELGDSAMYLCASSLDRGIYNEQFFGPGTRLTVL.

The rearrangement uses TRBV18 and TRBJ2-3; 9 bases map to TRBD1. This CDR3 comprises 16 residues. V was clipped by 3 bases and J by 2 bases; unmatched bases: 6. Germline values: CDR1 KGHSH, CDR2 LQKENI. The CDR3 reads CASSPNRGRVTDTQYF. CDR3 coding DNA: TGTGCCAGCTCACCGAACAGGGGGCGCGTCACAGATACGCAGTATTTT.

V gene TRBV6-5 combines with J gene TRBJ2-2; TRBD2 agrees at 12 bases. The CDR3 has 16 residues. CDR1 and CDR2 from the germline V gene are MNHEY and SVGAGI. With 1 base clipped from V and 8 bases from J, the junction kept 5 bases outside the gene matches. The CDR3 region has the DNA TGTGCCAGCAGTTACTTGACTAGCGGGGGAGGGGGGGAGCTGTTTTTT. It yields the protein CASSYLTSGGGGELFF.